Listed here are 5 T cell receptor beta chains from one sample, sequenced in a study of shared clonotypes between healthy human individuals. Profiled with immunoSEQ multiplex PCR; TCRdb holds only in-frame clones, not every one. This table holds 1.4 million to 1.5 million clones, 95% to 97% found once. Sequenced sample: naive CD4+ T cells sorted from blood. The sample's subset: CD45RA+ positively selected. Receptor source: a man younger than 40 in good health.

The chain has TRBV5-6 and TRBJ2-7; D not certain. This CDR3 contains 18 residues. Germline CDR1 SGHDT, CDR2 YYEEEE. V shed 4 bases and J shed 1 base, with 24 bases lying between them. The CDR3 sequence is CASSRLGLGTASSYEQYF. CDR3 coding DNA: TGTGCCAGCAGCCGCCTAGGTTTGGGTACGGCCAGTTCCTACGAGCAGTACTTC.

V usage is TRBV29-1 and J usage is TRBJ2-3; D gene uncertain. Germline CDR1 is SQVTM and CDR2 is ANQGSEA. The CDR3 is 12 residues long. The V and J ends lost 6 bases and 6 bases respectively, with 13 bases between them. The CDR3 here is CSVLPSLDTQYF. DNA of the CDR3: TGCAGCGTATTGCCCTCTCTGGATACGCAGTATTTT.

This chain links TRBV4-3 with TRBJ2-7; D may be TRBD2 (6 bases). Trimming shortened V by 4 bases and J by 2 bases, and 15 bases separated the two germline ends. Germline V CDR1 and CDR2: LGHNA, YSLEER. The length of the CDR3 is 15 residues. The DNA for the CDR3 is TGCGCCAGCAGCCTTAGATCTAGCGCTACCTACGAGCAGTACTTC. It encodes CASSLRSSATYEQYF.

The V and J genes are TRBV15 and TRBJ2-2, with unresolved D. With 1 base removed from V and 3 bases from J, the gap between germline ends came to 3 bases. Germline CDR1 reads LNHNV; CDR2 reads YYDKDF (reference sequence). The CDR3 covers 13 residues. CDR3: CATSRGDTGELFF. The CDR3 DNA reads TGTGCCACCAGCAGAGGGGACACCGGGGAGCTGTTTTTT.

In DNA, the CDR3 is TGTGCCTGGAGTGTAGGGGGAATGGTTGGCTACACCTTC. Amino acid sequence: CAWSVGGMVGYTF. The chain has TRBV30 and TRBJ1-2, with a weak D call TRBD1 (6 bases). Trimming took 0 bases from V and 7 from J, leaving 12 bases between them. Germline V CDR1 and CDR2: GTSNPN, SVGIG (reference sequence). This CDR3 region has 13 residues.